One sample yielded the 8 T cell receptor beta chains listed below, sequenced in a study of OX40 agonist ivuxolimab in advanced cancers. Produced via immunoSEQ multiplex PCR; TCRdb's table is partial and in-frame only. The sample lists under 50,000 clones; around 92% were seen once. This material consisted of CD4+ or CD8+ T cells sorted from blood, taken in a trial of the OX40 agonist ivuxolimab. The receptor set was obtained from an adult with an advanced solid tumor such as melanoma, head and neck, liver or kidney cancer.

This chain connects TRBV6-1 to TRBJ2-7, with TRBD1 matching 7 bases. V was pared by 6 bases and J by 3 bases, with 8 bases of the junction left unmatched. Germline CDR1 MNHNS, CDR2 SASEGT. The CDR3 length is 14 residues. The CDR3 bases are TGTGCCAGCAGCCACCTGGGACAGATCTACGAGCAGTACGTC. It encodes CASSHLGQIYEQYV.

V is TRBV7-9 and J is TRBJ2-2; no clear D. Germline-derived CDR1 and CDR2 are SEHNR and FQNEAQ (reference sequence). The CDR3 sequence is 12 residues long. The V end was cut by 4 bases, the J end by 3 bases, with 3 bases between. For the CDR3, the DNA is TGTGCCAGCAGCTCCTACACCGGGGAGCTGTTTTTT. Protein sequence: CASSSYTGELFF.

This clone was detected only once. CDR3 coding DNA: TGTGCCAGCAGTCATGACAGGGGATCTGGGGCCAACGTCCTGACTTTC. It encodes CASSHDRGSGANVLTF. This chain connects TRBV27 to TRBJ2-6; 8 nucleotides align to TRBD1. Germline V gene data show CDR1 as MNHEY and CDR2 as SMNVEV (reference sequence). The CDR3 loop spans 16 amino acids. Trimming took 5 bases from V and 1 from J; bases not matched to a gene: 4.

The chain recombines TRBV10-3 with TRBJ2-2, with TRBD2 as a possible D gene (6 bases). CDR1 and CDR2 from the germline V gene are ENHRY and SYGVKD. V lost 8 bases to trimming and J lost 3 bases, with 16 bases between them. This CDR3 has 15 amino acids. CDR3 region: CAILGGIGDTGELFF. The DNA of the CDR3 is TGTGCCATCCTAGGAGGGATCGGGGACACCGGGGAGCTGTTTTTT.

The chain recombines TRBV28 with TRBJ2-6; 10 bases match TRBD1. The CDR3 runs to 19 residues. Germline V gene lookup returns CDR1 MDHEN and CDR2 SYDVKM. V was pared by 3 bases and J by 5 bases, with 13 bases of the junction left unmatched. The CDR3 here is CASSLTRDRGSWWANVLTF. In nucleotides, the CDR3 is TGTGCCAGCAGTTTGACGAGGGACAGGGGCTCCTGGTGGGCCAACGTCCTGACTTTC. The full variable domain, in which reference TRBV28 and TRBJ2-6 provide the parts outside the CDR3, is DVKVTQSSRYLVKRTGEKVFLECVQDMDHENMFWYRQDPGLGLRLIYFSYDVKMKEKGDIPEGYSVSREKKERFSLILESASTNQTSMYLCASSLTRDRGSWWANVLTFGAGSRLTVL.

A word on this clone: Sequence at one end of the junction differs from germline and may be a read error. The chain has TRBV7-9 and TRBJ2-7; 13 bases are shared with TRBD2. The CDR3 is 14 residues long. In germline, CDR1 is SEHNR, CDR2 FQNEAQ (reference sequence). The chain's CDR3 is CTSSGLAGVYEQYF. The CDR3 coding sequence is TGTACCAGCAGCGGACTAGCGGGAGTTTACGAGCAGTACTTC.

CDR3 nucleotide sequence: TGTGCCAGCAGCGTAGGTAGCACCGGGGAGCTGTTTTTT. This translates into CASSVGSTGELFF. V usage is TRBV9 and J usage is TRBJ2-2, with D unresolved. The germline V gene has CDR1 SGDLS and CDR2 YYNGEE. The CDR3 length is 13 residues. The germline V and J ends were trimmed by 0 bases and 4 bases, with 4 bases remaining between them. Together with reference TRBV9 and TRBJ2-2, the CDR3 gives the full variable domain: DSGVTQTPKHLITATGQRVTLRCSPRSGDLSVYWYQQSLDQGLQFLIQYYNGEERAKGNILERFSAQQFPDLHSELNLSSLELGDSALYFCASSVGSTGELFFGEGSRLTVL.

V gene TRBV7-8 combines with J gene TRBJ1-2; D not certain. This CDR3 is built from 13 residues. V lost 3 bases and J lost 5, with 10 bases in between. Germline assignment: CDR1 SGHVS and CDR2 FQNEAQ. The CDR3 region has the DNA TGTGCCAGCAGCTTGTTGTTATTGTATGGCTACACCTTC. Its protein is CASSLLLLYGYTF.